Here is one TCR beta chain with its context. The sample belongs to a study of shared T cell receptors in the human thymus. Germline lookup yields CDR1 SGHTA and CDR2 FQGNSA. The V and J ends lost 5 bases and 3 bases, in that order; junction bases with no gene match: 8. CDR3 size: 16 residues. Sequencing used immunoSEQ multiplex PCR; TCRdb keeps in-frame clones, though not all of them. In the table there are hundreds of thousands of clones, approximately 88% of which are singletons. This sample was also put to use in a study of human thymus T cells. That study adds: Resections from corrective heart surgery supplied the thymus tissue.

The chain employs TRBV7-2 and TRBJ2-2; TRBD2 agrees at 8 bases. The TCR was taken from a boy under two years old with a congenital heart defect. The sequenced material came from thymocytes. DNA for the CDR3: TGTGCCAGCAGCCTCCGCGGGGGGCAGGACACCGGGGAGCTGTTTTTT. Its protein is CASSLRGGQDTGELFF.